This T cell receptor (beta chain) comes out of a study of shared clonotypes between healthy human individuals. As for the study in general: Donors were a couple of women and a few men aged 18 to 49.

Naive CD8 populations comprised CD45RO-negative cells positively selected for CCR7, excluding terminally differentiated effector memory CD45RA+ cells. On this clone itself: No antigen is known for it.

Study-wide points: Of the naive CD4 clonotypes, around 4.7% were shared across a few donors. Measured sharing among donors was expected to vary with sequencing depth.

Genomic DNA of each subset was evenly split across several immunoSEQ plates. The method was immunoSEQ multiplex PCR; TCRdb's version includes in-frame clones alone and lacks a portion of them. The sample has over 2,000,000 clones, over 85% seen once. Germline V gene data show CDR1 as SGHVS and CDR2 as FQNEAQ. The CDR3 consists of 15 residues. Trimming left V 1 base short and J 4 bases short, with 12 bases between. This sequence was found in a man between 18 and 35 years old in good health. Some clones in this sample may be carry-over from other donors' samples. What was sequenced was naive CD8+ T cells from PBMCs. The V call is TRBV7-8, the J call TRBJ2-3; D perhaps matches TRBD1 (6 bases). CDR3 sequence: CASSLGPRGADTQYF. CDR3 bases: TGTGCCAGCAGCTTAGGGCCCAGGGGTGCAGATACGCAGTATTTT.